These T cell receptor beta chains were read from a single sample in a study of T cell responses to AZD1222 COVID-19 vaccine. Clones were read by immunoSEQ multiplex PCR, and TCRdb kept only the in-frame ones, dropping some. The sample holds under 150,000 clones, 80% to 90% seen once. Here the sequenced sample was peripheral blood, taken on day 0 of MenACWY control vaccination. The receptors originated from an adult in good health. The conserved cysteine and the conserved F or W are not part of the CDR3 here. D genes are given only for firm matches.

V	J	D	CDR3
TRBV12-3/TRBV12-4	TRBJ1-6	NA	ASTDGSPLH
TRBV13	TRBJ1-3	TRBD1	ASSTGQGGNTIY
TRBV12-3/TRBV12-4	TRBJ2-7	NA	ASIGRGYAQY
TRBV12-5	TRBJ2-1	NA	ASGLLTTGSEQF
TRBV4-1	TRBJ1-4	NA	ASSKKATDNEKLF
TRBV15	TRBJ1-6	NA	ATSRSWDNKNSPLH
TRBV30	TRBJ1-1	NA	AWIRGSEAF
TRBV4-3	TRBJ2-1	TRBD2	ASSQGDGRGQF
TRBV27	TRBJ2-2	TRBD2	ASRFEREYTGELF
TRBV30	TRBJ1-1	NA	AWNSPQTEAF
TRBV18	TRBJ2-1	NA	ASSSGASNEQF